Here is one TCR beta chain with its context. This sample was included in a study of T cell changes during pregnancy in multiple sclerosis. TCRdb keeps only in-frame clones here, not all; method: immunoSEQ multiplex PCR. Of more than 35,000 clones detected, about 89% appear once; the ten largest clones hold around 11%. Per the germline V gene, CDR1 is SGHAT and CDR2 is FQNNGV. V gave up 1 base and J gave up 2 bases, with 9 bases separating them. CDR3 length equals 14 residues. Sequences were derived from CD8+ T cells from peripheral blood mononuclear cells, sampled in the third trimester of pregnancy. The TCR was taken from a female donor with multiple sclerosis, enrolled in a pregnancy study. V usage is TRBV11-2 and J usage is TRBJ2-7, with TRBD2 as a possible D gene (5 bases). CDR3 sequence: CASSLGGPTYEQYF. The CDR3 DNA is TGTGCCAGCAGCTTAGGAGGGCCCACCTACGAGCAGTACTTC.